A single sample gave rise to the 27 T cell receptor beta chains below, sequenced in a study of blood T cell repertoires in COVID-19 (dated by TCRdb to 2020 to 2022). The library relied on the immunoSEQ multiplex PCR assay. TCRdb took this table from immuneACCESS and kept in-frame rearrangements with V and J called. Such tables lack part of the clones; where checked against another copy, unresolved V genes explain under half of the gap, and the rest is unexplained. This sample has around 130,000 clones in its table, and about four fifths of those were observed once. The ten biggest clones cover about a tenth of the sample. Sequences were obtained from peripheral blood. The receptors were gathered from a man in his forties with active or convalescent COVID-19.

The chain employs TRBV15 and TRBJ2-7, with 9 bases lining up with TRBD1. In germline, CDR1 is LNHNV, CDR2 YYDKDF (reference sequence). V shed 6 bases, J shed 1 base, and the junction held 4 bases outside the gene matches. The CDR3 covers 14 residues. CDR3 sequence (DNA): TGTGCCACCAGTCCCGGGACAGGGTCCTACGAGCAGTACTTC. This encodes CATSPGTGSYEQYF.

The V and J genes are TRBV30 and TRBJ2-3; TRBD1 agrees at 10 bases. Losses at the gene ends were 5 bases for V and 5 bases for J; bases not matched to a gene: 1. Germline loops: CDR1 GTSNPN, CDR2 SVGIG (reference sequence). The CDR3 runs 12 residues. The DNA of the CDR3 is TGTGCCTGGGGACAGGGGGGAGATACGCAGTATTTT. Translated, it gives CAWGQGGDTQYF.

The CDR3 sequence: CASSPRGFGYTF. The CDR3 nucleotides are TGTGCCAGTAGTCCCAGGGGGTTTGGCTACACCTTC. This chain joins TRBV19 and TRBJ1-2, with 7 bases aligning to TRBD1. Germline loops: CDR1 LNHDA, CDR2 SQIVND (reference sequence). This CDR3 has 12 residues. V dropped 5 bases and J dropped 7; count of bases not matched to a gene: 4.

The chain links TRBV9 to TRBJ2-5; the D gene is possibly TRBD2 (5 bases). This CDR3 is built from 11 residues. CDR1 and CDR2 from the germline V gene are SGDLS and YYNGEE. Trimming took off 4 bases at V and 5 bases at J, with 6 bases between the two ends. The CDR3 DNA sequence: TGTGCCAGCAGCTCGGGGGAGACCCAGTACTTC. It encodes CASSSGETQYF.

This chain joins TRBV6-4 and TRBJ2-3; 9 nucleotides match TRBD2. This CDR3 is built from 14 residues. The germline CDR1 and CDR2 sequences are MRHNA and SNTAGT. Unmatched junction bases numbered 10, after V lost 8 bases and J lost 7 bases. CDR3 loop: CASFPGRGGYTQYF. The CDR3 bases are TGTGCCAGCTTTCCCGGGCGGGGGGGATATACGCAGTATTTT.

The V gene is TRBV7-9, the J gene TRBJ2-4; 9 bases fit TRBD1. Germline lookup yields CDR1 SEHNR and CDR2 FQNEAQ (reference sequence). Trimming removed 3 bases from V and 9 bases from J; junction bases left unmatched: 12. The CDR3 has 16 residues. The CDR3 loop is CASSFFSGQGGGIQYF. In nucleotides, the CDR3 is TGTGCCAGCAGCTTTTTTTCGGGACAGGGAGGGGGCATTCAGTACTTC.

The J gene is TRBJ2-7, the V gene TRBV5-8; 10 nucleotides match TRBD2. Germline V gene sequence: CDR1 SGHTS, CDR2 YDEGEE. The CDR3 extends over 15 amino acids. Germline trimming cut 4 bases from V and 6 bases from J; bases unmatched to any gene: 10. The CDR3 bases are TGTGCCAGCAGCCCGAGCGGGGGGGCCCTACGCGAGCAGTACTTC. This codes for CASSPSGGALREQYF.

The chain links TRBV9 to TRBJ1-6; D may be TRBD1 (5 bases). The CDR3 is 14 residues long. Germline V gene lookup returns CDR1 SGDLS and CDR2 YYNGEE. V lost 0 bases and J 10 bases, leaving 11 bases between the germline ends. The CDR3: CASSVGAGRSPLHF. The CDR3 region has the DNA TGTGCCAGCAGCGTAGGGGCAGGGCGGTCACCCCTCCACTTT. The full variable domain, rest sourced from reference TRBV9 and TRBJ1-6, is DSGVTQTPKHLITATGQRVTLRCSPRSGDLSVYWYQQSLDQGLQFLIQYYNGEERAKGNILERFSAQQFPDLHSELNLSSLELGDSALYFCASSVGAGRSPLHFGNGTRLTVT.

This chain connects TRBV6-5 to TRBJ1-2, with D perhaps matching TRBD1 (6 bases). Trimming cost V 6 bases and J 8 bases, with 22 bases left between them. The germline V gene encodes CDR1 MNHEY and CDR2 SVGAGI. The CDR3 is 15 residues long. The CDR3 sequence: CASRSGGSFSGGYTF. Written as DNA, the CDR3 is TGTGCCAGCAGGAGCGGGGGCAGCTTCAGCGGCGGCTACACCTTC.

The V call is TRBV7-2, the J call TRBJ2-1; 7 nucleotides agree with TRBD2. CDR3 length equals 14 residues. The germline gives CDR1 SGHTA, CDR2 FQGNSA. V trimming: 5 bases; J trimming: 5 bases; junction bases outside the gene matches: 6. Here the CDR3 reads CASSAKGLNNEQFF. CDR3 nucleotide sequence: TGTGCCAGCAGCGCGAAGGGACTAAACAATGAGCAGTTCTTC.

This clone was recorded a few times. The V gene is TRBV7-2, the J gene TRBJ2-7; D unclear. The germline V gene has CDR1 SGHTA and CDR2 FQGNSA. This CDR3 is 15 amino acids long. The V gene lost 0 bases and the J gene lost 3 bases, with 12 bases spanning the gap. Here the CDR3 reads CASSLARSGYYEQYF. CDR3 bases: TGTGCCAGCAGCTTAGCGCGGTCCGGGTACTACGAGCAGTACTTC.

V usage is TRBV9 and J usage is TRBJ1-3, with TRBD1 matching 9 bases. This CDR3 is built from 20 residues. Germline assignment: CDR1 SGDLS and CDR2 YYNGEE. The trim removed 0 bases at V and 1 base at J, leaving 14 bases unmatched. The CDR3 nucleotides read TGTGCCAGCAGCGTAGGTGACCCGGGACAGGGTTTAGGATCTGGAAACACCATATATTTT. Amino acid sequence: CASSVGDPGQGLGSGNTIYF.

The chain carries TRBV4-1 and TRBJ2-5; TRBD2 is a possible D gene (6 bases). CDR1 is MGHRA and CDR2 is YSYEKL in the germline V gene. The CDR3 has 15 amino acids. With 2 bases removed from V and 2 bases from J, the gap between germline ends came to 12 bases. The CDR3 sequence is CASSQPGVRQETQYF. CDR3 nucleotides: TGCGCCAGCAGCCAACCGGGAGTCCGGCAAGAGACCCAGTACTTC.

The V and J genes are TRBV30 and TRBJ2-7; TRBD1 aligns across 8 bases. CDR1 GTSNPN and CDR2 SVGIG come from the germline V gene (reference sequence). The CDR3 is 12 amino acids. V dropped 2 bases and J dropped 5; count of bases not matched to a gene: 2. The CDR3 DNA sequence: TGTGCCTGGAGTAGGGACAGGAACGAGCAGTACTTC. This codes for CAWSRDRNEQYF.

The gene calls are TRBV3-1 (or the pseudogene TRBV3-2) and TRBJ1-1; D is ambiguous. CDR3 length equals 16 residues. Germline V gene data show CDR1 as LGHDT and CDR2 as YNNKEL (reference sequence). V was clipped by 0 bases and J by 0 bases, with 11 bases between them. CDR3 residues: CASSQDGGRMNTEAFF. As DNA, the CDR3 is TGTGCCAGCAGCCAAGATGGAGGCAGAATGAACACTGAAGCTTTCTTT.

This chain joins TRBV3-1 (or the pseudogene TRBV3-2) and TRBJ2-7, with TRBD1 as a possible D gene (5 bases). V was trimmed by 2 bases and J by 3 bases, leaving 11 bases between them. CDR1 and CDR2 (germline): LGHDT, YNNKEL (reference sequence). The CDR3 contains 14 residues. CDR3 coding DNA: TGTGCCAGCAGCCAACAGGGTAGGAACTACGAGCAGTACTTC. Its translation is CASSQQGRNYEQYF.

This chain joins TRBV24-1 and TRBJ2-3; TRBD1 matches at 8 bases. CDR1 and CDR2 from the germline V gene are KGHDR and SFDVKD. The CDR3 sequence is 17 residues long. Trimming removed 3 bases from V and 1 base from J; junction bases left unmatched: 8. CDR3 residues: CATSDAGGSGRTDTQYF. The CDR3, as DNA: TGTGCCACCAGTGATGCAGGGGGCTCGGGACGCACAGATACGCAGTATTTT.

V usage is TRBV6-5 and J usage is TRBJ1-1; D may be TRBD1 (6 bases). The V gene lost 7 bases and the J gene lost 0 bases, with 12 bases spanning the gap. The CDR3 spans 14 residues. Germline values: CDR1 MNHEY, CDR2 SVGAGI. The CDR3 DNA reads as TGTGCCAGCAAAATGGACAGCCTGAACACTGAAGCTTTCTTT. It yields the protein CASKMDSLNTEAFF.

The rearrangement joins TRBV11-2 to TRBJ2-7, with 9 bases aligning to TRBD1. J lost 2 bases, V lost 7 bases, and 9 bases had no gene match. The CDR3 covers 15 residues. Looked up from germline, CDR1 is SGHAT and CDR2 is FQNNGV. The DNA of the CDR3 is TGTGCCAGCACCCAGGGGGACAGGGTGGCCTACGAGCAGTACTTC. As protein: CASTQGDRVAYEQYF.

The chain couples TRBV2 to TRBJ1-3; TRBD1 might be the D (6 bases). Germline CDR1 SNHLY, CDR2 FYNNEI. V was clipped by 6 bases and J by 3 bases, with 15 bases between them. This CDR3 region has 15 residues. The CDR3 is CASRAPAGVGNTIYF. In nucleotides, the CDR3 is TGTGCCAGCAGGGCCCCTGCAGGGGTTGGAAACACCATATATTTT. The entire variable domain, with the rest obtained from reference TRBV2 and TRBJ1-3, is as follows: EPEVTQTPSHQVTQMGQEVILRCVPISNHLYFYWYRQILGQKVEFLVSFYNNEISEKSEIFDDQFSVERPDGSNFTLKIRSTKLEDSAMYFCASRAPAGVGNTIYFGEGSWLTVV.

This rearrangement joins TRBV7-2 to TRBJ2-2, with 8 positions matching TRBD1. The trim removed 7 bases at V and 6 bases at J, leaving 10 bases unmatched. The CDR3 runs to 15 residues. CDR1 and CDR2 from the germline V gene are SGHTA and FQGNSA. CDR3 in amino acids: CASILTPGGPGELFF. CDR3 sequence (DNA): TGTGCCAGCATCCTCACCCCAGGGGGCCCCGGGGAGCTGTTTTTT.

The genes are TRBV30 and TRBJ1-3, with D possibly being TRBD1 (5 bases). V lost 5 bases and J 0 bases, leaving 5 bases between the germline ends. Germline V CDR1 and CDR2: GTSNPN, SVGIG (reference sequence). CDR3 length: 12 amino acids. The CDR3 protein is CAWDSSGNTIYF. The CDR3 coding sequence is TGTGCCTGGGACAGCTCTGGAAACACCATATATTTT.

The chain couples TRBV30 to TRBJ1-1; 7 bases agree with TRBD1. The germline CDR1 and CDR2 sequences are GTSNPN and SVGIG (reference sequence). Trimming cost V 0 bases and J 1 base; bases outside gene matches: 2. The CDR3 covers 14 residues. In DNA form, the CDR3 reads TGTGCCTGGAGTGTACAGGGGAAGAACACTGAAGCTTTCTTT. The encoded protein is CAWSVQGKNTEAFF.

This clone came up a few times. This chain joins TRBV6-2 or TRBV6-3 and TRBJ1-5; D unresolved. Germline CDR1 reads MNHEY; CDR2 reads SVGEGT. V gave up 2 bases and J gave up 1 base, with 18 bases separating them. The CDR3 covers 18 residues. The CDR3 reads CASSYEGRFVESNQPQHF. For the CDR3, the DNA is TGTGCCAGCAGTTACGAAGGGAGGTTCGTGGAAAGCAATCAGCCCCAGCATTTT.

V and J are TRBV5-1 and TRBJ2-3, with TRBD2 matching 9 bases. V lost 1 base, J lost 2 bases, and 17 bases stayed unmatched. CDR3 size: 20 residues. The V gene's germline CDR1 is SGHRS and CDR2 YFSETQ. The CDR3 spells CASSLWYLSGGLTSTDTQYF. In DNA form, the CDR3 reads TGCGCCAGCAGCTTGTGGTATCTGAGCGGGGGGCTTACGTCCACAGATACGCAGTATTTT. Full variable domain (outside the CDR3, taken from reference TRBV5-1 and TRBJ2-3): KAGVTQTPRYLIKTRGQQVTLSCSPISGHRSVSWYQQTPGQGLQFLFEYFSETQRNKGNFPGRFSGRQFSNSRSEMNVSTLELGDSALYLCASSLWYLSGGLTSTDTQYFGPGTRLTVL.

V gene TRBV19 combines with J gene TRBJ2-2; perhaps TRBD1 as D (6 bases). CDR1 and CDR2 from the germline V gene are LNHDA and SQIVND (reference sequence). V was trimmed by 5 bases and J by 0 bases, leaving 10 bases between them. The CDR3 is 15 residues long. CDR3 residues: CASSVTGPNTGELFF. CDR3 sequence (DNA): TGTGCCAGTAGTGTAACAGGGCCGAACACCGGGGAGCTGTTTTTT.

The rearrangement links TRBV2 to TRBJ1-1, with TRBD1 matching 8 bases. This CDR3 is built from 15 residues. The V segment lost 3 bases and the J segment 1 base; nucleotides outside the gene matches: 4. Germline lookup yields CDR1 SNHLY and CDR2 FYNNEI. CDR3 loop: CASSDRGQWNTEAFF. The CDR3 region has the DNA TGTGCCAGCAGTGACAGGGGGCAATGGAACACTGAAGCTTTCTTT.